This T cell receptor beta chain is from a study of shared clonotypes between healthy human individuals. Background on the study: For every donor, three CD4 naive, three CD4 memory, two CD8 naive and one CD8 memory plates were used.

Clones were read by immunoSEQ multiplex PCR, and TCRdb kept only the in-frame ones, dropping some. The sample records more than 2 million clones, 90% to 95% being singletons. V trimming: 4 bases; J trimming: 3 bases; junction bases outside the gene matches: 5. The CDR3 is made up of 14 amino acids. Germline V lookup: CDR1 SEHNR, CDR2 FQNEAQ (reference sequence). This clone was seen a single time. Its antigen is as yet unknown. Notes on the study in general: With a handful of donors compared, approximately 5% of naive CD4 clonotypes were shared. The diversity represented, both genetic and in exposure history, was limited by few donors.

This sequence originates from a young man in good health. The V and J genes are TRBV7-9 and TRBJ2-7; 8 bases line up with TRBD1. The sequenced material came from naive CD4+ T cells sorted from blood. Noted subset: CD45RA+ positively selected. The CDR3 loop reads CASSSRQGSYEQYF. The DNA for the CDR3 is TGTGCCAGCAGCTCCAGACAGGGGAGCTACGAGCAGTACTTC.